The 13 T cell receptor beta chains reported below all come from one sample, sequenced in a study of T cell responses to AZD1222 COVID-19 vaccine. The protocol was immunoSEQ multiplex PCR, while the TCRdb copy is restricted to in-frame clones and leaves out a portion. The sample lists about 130,000 clones; around 90% were seen once. The source was peripheral blood, collected on day 0 of AZD1222 vaccination. The receptor set was obtained from an adult in good health.

V gene TRBV28 combines with J gene TRBJ1-5; 7 bases line up with TRBD1. This CDR3 is 15 amino acids long. J gave up 3 bases and V 7 bases, and 9 bases lay outside the gene matches. The germline CDR1 and CDR2 sequences are MDHEN and SYDVKM. Here the CDR3 DNA reads TGTGCCAGCACCAGGGGGGAGGACCTCAATCAGCCCCAGCATTTT. It translates to CASTRGEDLNQPQHF. The variable domain in full, completed from reference TRBV28 and TRBJ1-5, reads DVKVTQSSRYLVKRTGEKVFLECVQDMDHENMFWYRQDPGLGLRLIYFSYDVKMKEKGDIPEGYSVSREKKERFSLILESASTNQTSMYLCASTRGEDLNQPQHFGDGTRLSIL.

This chain connects TRBV6-5 to TRBJ1-2; a possible D gene is TRBD1 (5 bases). The CDR3 runs 12 residues. Germline V gene data show CDR1 as MNHEY and CDR2 as SVGAGI. Trimming left V 5 bases short and J 4 bases short, with 8 bases between. The DNA for the CDR3 is TGTGCCAGCAGTAGGACACTCTATGGCTACACCTTC. Its translation is CASSRTLYGYTF.

The chain uses TRBV15 and TRBJ1-1, with D possibly being TRBD1 (6 bases). The germline CDR1 and CDR2 sequences are LNHNV and YYDKDF (reference sequence). The CDR3 length is 13 residues. V was trimmed by 4 bases and J by 7 bases, leaving 13 bases between them. The DNA for the CDR3 is TGTGCCACCAGCACACCGCCGGACAGTGAAGCTTTCTTT. Translated, it gives CATSTPPDSEAFF. The full variable domain, with the rest looked up from reference TRBV15 and TRBJ1-1, is DAMVIQNPRYQVTQFGKPVTLSCSQTLNHNVMYWYQQKSSQAPKLLFHYYDKDFNNEADTPDNFQSRRPNTSFCFLDIRSPGLGDTAMYLCATSTPPDSEAFFGQGTRLTVV.

The chain is built from TRBV14 and TRBJ1-1; D is perhaps TRBD1 (6 bases). The CDR3 sequence is 15 residues long. V lost 4 bases and J lost 2, with 14 bases in between. The germline V gene has CDR1 SGHDN and CDR2 FVKESK. CDR3 sequence reads: CASSPTWTANTEAFF. CDR3 nucleotide sequence: TGTGCCAGCAGCCCGACTTGGACAGCTAACACTGAAGCTTTCTTT.

The chain recombines TRBV27 with TRBJ1-4, with unresolved D. Germline CDR1 and CDR2: MNHEY and SMNVEV (reference sequence). V gave up 6 bases and J gave up 0 bases, with 11 bases separating them. The CDR3 runs 15 residues. The CDR3, as DNA: TGTGCCAGCAGCCATGGGGATACAACTAATGAAAAACTGTTTTTT. Translated: CASSHGDTTNEKLFF.

The rearrangement links TRBV7-3 to TRBJ1-1; D is uncertain. Germline V CDR1 and CDR2: SGHTA, FQGTGA. V was clipped by 2 bases and J by 3 bases, with 10 bases between them. This CDR3 is built from 14 residues. The CDR3 sequence: CASSLGGIHTEAFF. CDR3 sequence (DNA): TGTGCCAGCAGCTTAGGCGGCATACACACTGAAGCTTTCTTT.

This clone was seen just once. J is TRBJ1-1 and V is TRBV5-1; D gene uncertain. V lost 1 base and J lost 3, with 10 bases in between. The CDR3 is 14 amino acids. Germline CDR1 reads SGHRS; CDR2 reads YFSETQ. For the CDR3, the DNA is TGCGCCAGCAGCTTGCCCCGGACGGACACTGAAGCTTTCTTT. It codes for CASSLPRTDTEAFF.

The V gene is TRBV11-2, the J gene TRBJ2-3, with D tentatively TRBD1 (5 bases). CDR3 length equals 14 residues. The germline CDR1 and CDR2 sequences are SGHAT and FQNNGV. The V gene lost 3 bases and the J gene lost 2 bases, with 9 bases spanning the gap. The CDR3 DNA sequence: TGTGCCAGCAGCTTCCCCAGGGCCACAGATACGCAGTATTTT. Translating it yields CASSFPRATDTQYF.

V usage is TRBV29-1 and J usage is TRBJ1-2; D call uncertain. V was cut by 6 bases and J by 7 bases, with 21 bases left in between. Germline V gene sequence: CDR1 SQVTM, CDR2 ANQGSEA. The CDR3 length is 14 residues. The CDR3 is CSVTDSTRGAGYTF. The DNA for the CDR3 is TGCAGCGTGACCGACTCTACAAGAGGAGCTGGCTACACCTTC.

The chain is built from TRBV2 and TRBJ2-3; 7 bases align to TRBD1. Germline CDR1 and CDR2: SNHLY and FYNNEI. This CDR3 is 16 amino acids long. Trimming took 3 bases from V and 4 from J; bases not matched to a gene: 10. This CDR3 reads CASSEAGTAFADTQYF. DNA for the CDR3: TGTGCCAGCAGTGAGGCCGGGACAGCTTTTGCAGATACGCAGTATTTT.

The CDR3 is CASSEGRRDTIYF. The CDR3 region has the DNA TGTGCCAGCAGTGAGGGCAGGAGGGACACCATATATTTT. This sequence joins TRBV6-1 and TRBJ1-3; D call uncertain. Germline CDR1 reads MNHNS; CDR2 reads SASEGT. CDR3 length: 13 residues. With 3 bases removed from V and 8 bases from J, the gap between germline ends came to 11 bases.

The chain recombines TRBV7-3 with TRBJ2-3; D gene unclear. V lost 2 bases and J lost 6, with 9 bases in between. The germline CDR1 and CDR2 sequences are SGHTA and FQGTGA. This CDR3 has 13 residues. The CDR3 here is CASSLGRMDTQYF. CDR3 nucleotide sequence: TGTGCCAGCAGCTTAGGGCGTATGGATACGCAGTATTTT.

For this clone: Other nucleotide sequences in the sample specify the same CDR3. The chain is built from TRBV18 and TRBJ2-5; D is tentatively TRBD1 or TRBD2 (5 bases each). Germline V CDR1 and CDR2: KGHSH, LQKENI. Trimming left V 2 bases short and J 4 bases short, with 5 bases between. The CDR3 length is 12 residues. Here the CDR3 reads CASSPGGETQYF. The CDR3 nucleotides read TGTGCCAGCTCACCAGGGGGAGAGACCCAGTACTTC.